These 29 T cell receptor beta chains were sequenced from one sample in a study of tumor-infiltrating lymphocytes in primary liver carcinoma listed by TCRdb under 2017. Without any cell sorting, total RNA and DNA were extracted together from approximately 20-30 mg of bulk tissue using the AllPrep DNA/RNA mini kit. This sample was sequenced with an Illumina HiSeq 2500. Starting from 500 to 600 ng total RNA, TCRbeta-specific cDNA was produced by reverse transcription with a constant-region primer and ProtoScript II reverse transcriptase. The TCRbeta libraries were prepared through three rounds of nested multiplex PCR following a slightly modified ARM-PCR procedure. Multiplex TRBV1-TRBV30 forward primers and a Cbeta reverse primer were used in the first two PCR rounds, each of which was run for approximately 9 cycles. TCRdb reprocessing: public reads trimmed at Q25 with fastp, clones called with MiXCR, in-frame beta chains kept. CDR3 protein sequences are deduplicated, and each keeps its most common genes and DNA. The sample table contains 30,000 to 35,000 distinct CDR3 sequences; only one count was recorded for 75% to 85% of them. 35% to 40% of the sample lies in the top ten.

What was sequenced was liver tumor tissue from sampling region 5. The meaning of the sample's cell subset or site label: tumor region T5, tumor centre. The receptor source for this set is a man aged 40-49 years with primary liver carcinoma and hepatitis B virus infection.

As concerns this clonotype: A clone one base away is much larger, so this may be a read error. The gene calls are TRBV7-9 and TRBJ2-5; TRBD1 or TRBD2 may be the D gene (6 bases each). CDR3 length: 16 residues. CDR1 and CDR2 (germline): SEHNR, FQNEAQ (reference sequence). The CDR3 sequence: CVSSGWGADSEETQYF. CDR3 bases: TGTGTCAGCAGCGGCTGGGGGGCGGACAGTGAAGAGACCCAGTACTTC.

The chain has TRBV20-1 and TRBJ2-7; D is undetermined. Trimming took 1 base from V and 5 from J, leaving 12 bases between them. The germline V gene encodes CDR1 DFQATT and CDR2 SNEGSKA (reference sequence). This CDR3 is 13 amino acids long. DNA of the CDR3: TGCAGTGCTAGAGCGGGTCACTTTCACGAGCAGTACTTC. Translated, it gives CSARAGHFHEQYF.

This clonotype is categorized as medium-sized. The chain employs TRBV30 and TRBJ2-1, with unresolved D. Trimming stripped 4 bases from V and 4 bases from J, with 11 bases between. This CDR3 contains 13 residues. Germline V lookup: CDR1 GTSNPN, CDR2 SVGIG (reference sequence). The CDR3 sequence: CAWTPATYNEQFF. The CDR3 nucleotides are TGTGCCTGGACTCCAGCGACTTACAATGAGCAGTTCTTC. Filled out from reference TRBV30 and TRBJ2-1, the complete variable domain reads SQTIHQWPATLVQPVGSPLSLECTVEGTSNPNLYWYRQAAGRGLQLLFYSVGIGQISSEVPQNLSASRPQDRQFILSSKKLLLSDSGFYLCAWTPATYNEQFFGPGTRLTVL.

Of note for this clonotype: One end of the junction is discordant with germline, which a read error may explain. J is TRBJ2-7 and V is TRBV4-1; D uncertain. The germline gives CDR1 MGHRA, CDR2 YSYEKL. CDR3 length: 11 amino acids. The CDR3 bases are TGCGCAGCCGGATCCTCCTACGAGCGGTACTTC. It encodes CAAGSSYERYF.

Concerning this clonotype itself: An end of the junction does not agree with germline; a read error may underlie this. The rearrangement links TRBV11-2 to TRBJ1-2, with D possibly matching TRBD1 (6 bases). CDR3 length: 13 amino acids. The germline V gene has CDR1 SGHAT and CDR2 FQNNGV. The DNA of the CDR3 is TGTGTCAGCAGCCAAACAGGGTTTAGGGGCTACACCTTC. Translation gives CVSSQTGFRGYTF.

With regard to this clonotype: Its ends do not fully match the called genes, so a read error is possible. The chain recombines TRBV5-4 with TRBJ2-1; 7 bases agree with TRBD2. Germline CDR1 reads SGHNT; CDR2 reads YYREEE (reference sequence). There are 15 residues in the CDR3. The CDR3 bases are TGTACCAGCAGCTTGACCGGGAGGTCGGCCAATGAGCAGTTCTTC. It is translated as CTSSLTGRSANEQFF.

This clonotype showed up many times. The CDR3 nucleotides read TGTGCCAGCATCTTAGCGGGCGCGTCCTACAATGAGCAGTTCTTC. Translated: CASILAGASYNEQFF. The rearrangement links TRBV12-3 or TRBV12-4 to TRBJ2-1, with 7 bases that match TRBD2. J was trimmed by 1 base and V by 7 bases; bases with no gene match: 7. The CDR3 spans 15 residues.

The gene calls are TRBV12-3 or TRBV12-4 and TRBJ2-4; no clear D gene. This CDR3 region has 14 residues. Trimming took off 9 bases at V and 3 bases at J, with 15 bases between the two ends. The CDR3, as DNA: TGTGCCAGTAGCACCGCAGCAGGCAAAAACATTCAGTACTTC. Protein: CASSTAAGKNIQYF.

The chain combines TRBV6-1 with TRBJ2-1; 7 bases align to TRBD2. CDR3 length: 11 residues. Germline loops: CDR1 MNHNS, CDR2 SASEGT. J gave up 10 bases and V 8 bases, and 5 bases lay outside the gene matches. The CDR3 reads CASRSGKEQFF. Here the CDR3 DNA reads TGTGCCAGCCGAAGCGGGAAGGAGCAGTTCTTC.

Comment on this clonotype: Because it lacks the conserved phenylalanine or tryptophan at the end, this CDR3 is likely a read error. V gene TRBV5-1 combines with J gene TRBJ2-7; tentatively, D is TRBD2 (5 bases). The ends were cut back, 6 bases at V and 0 bases at J, with 10 bases in the middle. Germline V lookup: CDR1 SGHRS, CDR2 YFSETQ. The CDR3 is made up of 13 amino acids. Written as DNA, the CDR3 is TGCGCCAGCACGAAAGGGAGCTCCTACGAGCAGTACCTC. This encodes CASTKGSSYEQYL.

As to this clonotype: A read error may account for a junction end that differs from germline. The gene calls are TRBV6-1 and TRBJ1-2, with D uncertain. CDR1 and CDR2 from the germline V gene are MNHNS and SASEGT. CDR3 length: 13 residues. The CDR3 DNA reads TGTGCCAGCAGTGAACGGGTGTCTAATGACTGCGCCTTC. Protein product: CASSERVSNDCAF.

To note about this clonotype: Since no conserved phenylalanine or tryptophan closes the CDR3, a read error is the likely cause. V gene TRBV29-1 combines with J gene TRBJ2-1, with TRBD1 as a possible D gene (7 bases). Germline V gives CDR1 SQVTM, CDR2 ANQGSEA. This CDR3 is built from 12 residues. CDR3 in DNA: TGCAGTGTCCGCCCAGGGGGGAATGAGCAGTTCTTA. Translating gives CSVRPGGNEQFL.

This chain joins TRBV12-3 or TRBV12-4 and TRBJ1-4; D not resolved. The CDR3 loop spans 14 amino acids. Trimming shortened V by 6 bases and J by 6 bases, and 14 bases separated the two germline ends. The CDR3 sequence: CASSSRVGDEKLFF. In nucleotides, the CDR3 is TGTGCCAGCAGCTCCCGGGTGGGTGATGAAAAACTGTTTTTT.

The V call is TRBV6-5, the J call TRBJ2-5; 9 nucleotides agree with TRBD1. With V trimmed by 2 bases and J by 11 bases, 12 bases remained unmatched. This CDR3 is 15 amino acids long. CDR1 MNHEY and CDR2 SVGAGI come from the germline V gene. The CDR3 sequence is CASSYTGTGRRTQYF. For the CDR3, the DNA is TGTGCCAGCAGTTACACCGGGACAGGGAGAAGGACACAGTACTTC.

In regard to this clonotype: Here the CDR3 omits its conserved ending phenylalanine or tryptophan, so a read error is the likely source. This chain links TRBV28 with TRBJ2-2, with D perhaps matching TRBD1 (5 bases). V was clipped by 3 bases and J by 6 bases, with 14 bases between them. CDR1 is MDHEN, CDR2 SYDVKM, per germline. This CDR3 is built from 15 residues. The DNA of the CDR3 is TGTGCCAGCAGTTTGTTAGGGGCCGGGCCCGGGGAGCTGTTTTCT. Protein: CASSLLGAGPGELFS.

A word on this clonotype: An end of the junction differs from the germline gene, which may be a read error. The rearrangement links TRBV5-4 to TRBJ2-3; 7 bases line up with TRBD2. This CDR3 is built from 20 residues. CDR1 is SGHNT, CDR2 YYREEE, per germline (reference sequence). The CDR3, as DNA: TGTGCCGGCAGCGTTCTGCGACTAGTGGGAGGGATAACTAGTACAGATACGCAGTATTTT. Translated: CAGSVLRLVGGITSTDTQYF.

The rearrangement joins TRBV11-2 to TRBJ2-2; 7 nucleotides align to TRBD2. The V gene's germline CDR1 is SGHAT and CDR2 FQNNGV. The J segment lost 7 bases and the V segment lost 5 bases, leaving 10 bases of the junction unmatched. This CDR3 contains 15 residues. This CDR3 is CASSPSREVFGELFF. CDR3 DNA: TGTGCCAGCAGCCCGAGTCGGGAGGTATTCGGGGAGCTGTTTTTT.

This chain joins TRBV6-1 and TRBJ2-2, with D hard to call. The V and J ends lost 2 bases and 9 bases respectively, with 22 bases between them. The CDR3 length is 17 residues. Germline CDR1 is MNHNS and CDR2 is SASEGT. CDR3 protein: CASSEIGWQTLDRELFF. CDR3 nucleotide sequence: TGTGCCAGCAGTGAAATCGGATGGCAAACCCTCGACAGGGAGCTGTTTTTT.

A note on this clonotype: A junction end diverges from the germline sequence, so it may reflect a read error. This chain joins TRBV6-6 and TRBJ1-1; 8 positions match TRBD1. This CDR3 has 14 residues. The germline V gene encodes CDR1 MNHNY and CDR2 SVGAGI (reference sequence). The CDR3, as DNA: TGTGCCAGCAGTAAGGACAGGGAGTACACTGAAGTTTTCTTT. Protein product: CASSKDREYTEVFF.

Turning to this clonotype: Its ends do not fully match the called genes, so a read error is possible. The gene calls are TRBV28 and TRBJ2-3; no clear D. The germline V gene has CDR1 MDHEN and CDR2 SYDVKM. This CDR3 is 13 amino acids long. As DNA, the CDR3 is TGTACCAACAGTTTAGTGGGCACGGATACGCAGTATTTT. It codes for CTNSLVGTDTQYF. The full variable domain, with the rest looked up from reference TRBV28 and TRBJ2-3, is DVKVTQSSRYLVKRTGEKVFLECVQDMDHENMFWYRQDPGLGLRLIYFSYDVKMKEKGDIPEGYSVSREKKERFSLILESASTNQTSMYLCTNSLVGTDTQYFGPGTRLTVL.

This clonotype was recorded once. This rearrangement joins TRBV6-1 to TRBJ2-1, with TRBD1 matching over 8 bases. V was pared by 7 bases and J by 13 bases, with 18 bases of the junction left unmatched. Per germline, CDR1 MNHNS and CDR2 SASEGT. CDR3 length: 15 amino acids. The CDR3 bases are TGTGCCAGCAATGCGCGGTGGGGACAGGACGGTGAACAGTTCTTC. It specifies CASNARWGQDGEQFF.

Note on this clonotype: One end of the junction does not line up with germline, which may come from a read error. The genes are TRBV4-1 and TRBJ2-7; TRBD2 agrees at 8 bases. The CDR3 sequence is 17 residues long. In germline, CDR1 is MGHRA, CDR2 YSYEKL. The CDR3 DNA sequence: TGCGCCAGCGGCCAAGGGGGGGGGTCTGCGGGAGGTTACGAGCTGTACTTC. Its translation: CASGQGGGSAGGYELYF.

This chain connects TRBV12-3 or TRBV12-4 to TRBJ2-7, with 8 bases identical to TRBD1. The CDR3 has 18 residues. V was clipped by 4 bases and J by 3 bases; unmatched bases: 17. CDR3: CASSSLDTLWTGNYEQYF. Here the CDR3 DNA reads TGTGCCAGCAGTTCCCTGGATACGCTATGGACAGGGAACTACGAGCAGTACTTC.

On this clonotype itself: Sequence at one end of the junction differs from germline and may be a read error. The chain combines TRBV5-6 with TRBJ2-7; perhaps D is TRBD1 or TRBD2 (5 bases each). Germline CDR1 reads SGHDT; CDR2 reads YYEEEE. CDR3 length: 15 residues. In nucleotides, the CDR3 is TGTGCCAGCAGCTTGGTGTCAGTTCGGGGCTACAAGCAGTATTTC. This translates into CASSLVSVRGYKQYF.

Remarks on this clonotype: The junction departs from germline at one end; a sequencing error may be responsible. This sequence joins TRBV11-2 and TRBJ2-2; 10 nucleotides match TRBD2. This CDR3 is built from 15 residues. Per the germline V gene, CDR1 is SGHAT and CDR2 is FQNNGV. The chain's CDR3 is CACSSSGSAPGELFF. CDR3 DNA sequence: TGTGCCTGCAGCTCTAGCGGGAGTGCCCCCGGAGAGCTATTCTTT. Together with reference TRBV11-2 and TRBJ2-2, the CDR3 gives the full variable domain: EAGVAQSPRYKIIEKRQSVAFWCNPISGHATLYWYQQILGQGPKLLIQFQNNGVVDDSQLPKDRFSAERLKGVDSTLKIQPAKLEDSAVYLCACSSSGSAPGELFFGEGSRLTVL.

The chain uses TRBV5-1 and TRBJ2-1; D not resolved. The V gene's germline CDR1 is SGHRS and CDR2 YFSETQ. The V end lost 3 bases, the J end lost 8 bases, and 18 bases lay between the germline ends. The CDR3 loop spans 15 amino acids. CDR3 in DNA: TGCGCCAGCAGCTCCGGCGAGATCTCATCACATGAGCAGTTCTTC. Encoded protein: CASSSGEISSHEQFF.

In regard to this clonotype: One base away lies a much larger clone, so this may be a sequencing read error. The chain carries TRBV6-1 and TRBJ2-3; the match to TRBD2 covers 8 bases. CDR1 MNHNS and CDR2 SASEGT come from the germline V gene. The CDR3 sequence is 18 residues long. CDR3 amino acids: CASSEPASGPYSTDAQYF. CDR3 bases: TGTGCCAGCAGTGAACCAGCTAGCGGGCCGTATAGCACAGATGCGCAGTATTTT.

In DNA form, the CDR3 reads TGCAGCGTCGGGATAAATTACAAGCAGTACTTC. Protein: CSVGINYKQYF. The rearrangement joins TRBV29-1 to TRBJ2-7; perhaps TRBD2 as D (5 bases). Germline V lookup: CDR1 SQVTM, CDR2 ANQGSEA. Trimming cost V 6 bases and J 8 bases, with 14 bases left between them. CDR3 length: 11 residues.

Note on this clonotype: The junction departs from germline at one end; a sequencing error may be responsible. The CDR3 bases are TGTACCAGCAGTTACCTTCCTAGCGGGTCTAGCACGGATACGCAGTATTTT. Residues: CTSSYLPSGSSTDTQYF. The V and J genes are TRBV6-2 or TRBV6-3 and TRBJ2-3; 8 nucleotides match TRBD2. The length of the CDR3 is 17 residues. CDR1 is MNHEY, CDR2 SVGEGT, per germline.